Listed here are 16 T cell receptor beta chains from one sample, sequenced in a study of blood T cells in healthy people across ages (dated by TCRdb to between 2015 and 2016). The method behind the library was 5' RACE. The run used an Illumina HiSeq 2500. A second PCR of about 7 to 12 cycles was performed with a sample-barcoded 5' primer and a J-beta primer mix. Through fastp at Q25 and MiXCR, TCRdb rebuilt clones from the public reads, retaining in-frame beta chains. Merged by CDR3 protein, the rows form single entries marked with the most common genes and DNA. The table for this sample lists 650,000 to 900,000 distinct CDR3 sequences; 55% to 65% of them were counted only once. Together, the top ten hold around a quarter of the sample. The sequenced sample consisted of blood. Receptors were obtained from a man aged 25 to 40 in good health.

The DNA of the CDR3 is TGTGCCAGCAGCTTAACAGGGAGAGATCGCGACTATGGCTACACCTTC. Its protein product is CASSLTGRDRDYGYTF. The chain combines TRBV7-3 with TRBJ1-2; D is undetermined. This CDR3 spans 16 amino acids. Trimming cost V 0 bases and J 3 bases, with 14 bases left between them. Germline V gives CDR1 SGHTA, CDR2 FQGTGA.

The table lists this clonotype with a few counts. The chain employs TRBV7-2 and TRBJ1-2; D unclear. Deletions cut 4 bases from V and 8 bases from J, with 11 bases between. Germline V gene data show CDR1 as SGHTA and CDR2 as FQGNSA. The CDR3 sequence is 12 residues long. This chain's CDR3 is CASSYIGGGYTF. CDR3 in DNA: TGTGCCAGCAGCTATATAGGCGGCGGCTACACCTTC. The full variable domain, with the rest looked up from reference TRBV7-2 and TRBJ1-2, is GAGVSQSPSNKVTEKGKDVELRCDPISGHTALYWYRQSLGQGLEFLIYFQGNSAPDKSGLPSDRFSAERTGGSVSTLTIQRTQQEDSAVYLCASSYIGGGYTFGSGTRLTVV.

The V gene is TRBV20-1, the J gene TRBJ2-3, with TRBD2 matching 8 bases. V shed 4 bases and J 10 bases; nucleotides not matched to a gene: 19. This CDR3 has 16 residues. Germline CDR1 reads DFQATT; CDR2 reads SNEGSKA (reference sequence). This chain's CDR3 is CSATREAGAKGSAQYF. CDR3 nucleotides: TGCAGTGCTACCCGGGAAGCGGGGGCCAAAGGCAGTGCGCAGTATTTT.

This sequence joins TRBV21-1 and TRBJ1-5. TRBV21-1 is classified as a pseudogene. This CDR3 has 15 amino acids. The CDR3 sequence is CASSKYLGGNQPQHF. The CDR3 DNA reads TGTGCCAGCAGCAAATACCTCGGAGGCAATCAGCCCCAGCATTTT.

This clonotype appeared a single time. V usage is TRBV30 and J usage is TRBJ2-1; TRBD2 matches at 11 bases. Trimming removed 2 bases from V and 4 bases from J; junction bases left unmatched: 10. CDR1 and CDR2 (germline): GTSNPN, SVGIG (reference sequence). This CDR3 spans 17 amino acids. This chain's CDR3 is CAWSFGALAGVYNEQFF. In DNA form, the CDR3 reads TGTGCCTGGAGTTTCGGGGCACTAGCGGGGGTATACAATGAGCAGTTCTTC.

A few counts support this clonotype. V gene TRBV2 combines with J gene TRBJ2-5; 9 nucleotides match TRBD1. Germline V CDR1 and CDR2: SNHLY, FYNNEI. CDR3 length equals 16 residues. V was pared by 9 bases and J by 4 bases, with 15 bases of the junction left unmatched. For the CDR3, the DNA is TGTGCCAGTAGGGACAGGGTGGGCCCAGGAGCAGAGACCCAGTACTTC. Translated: CASRDRVGPGAETQYF.

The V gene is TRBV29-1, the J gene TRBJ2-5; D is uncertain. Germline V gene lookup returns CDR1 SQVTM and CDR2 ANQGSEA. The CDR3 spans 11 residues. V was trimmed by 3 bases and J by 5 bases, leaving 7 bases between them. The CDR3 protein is CSVDTVETQYF. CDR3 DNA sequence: TGCAGCGTTGATACGGTGGAGACCCAGTACTTC. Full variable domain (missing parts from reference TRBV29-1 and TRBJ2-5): SAVISQKPSRDICQRGTSLTIQCQVDSQVTMMFWYRQQPGQSLTLIATANQGSEATYESGFVIDKFPISRPNLTFSTLTVSNMSPEDSSIYLCSVDTVETQYFGPGTRLLVL.

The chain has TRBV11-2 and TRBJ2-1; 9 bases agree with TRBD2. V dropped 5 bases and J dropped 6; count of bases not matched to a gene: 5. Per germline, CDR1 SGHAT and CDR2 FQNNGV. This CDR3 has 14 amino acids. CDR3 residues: CASSPSGGPNEQFF. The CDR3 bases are TGTGCCAGCAGCCCCAGCGGGGGGCCCAATGAGCAGTTCTTC.

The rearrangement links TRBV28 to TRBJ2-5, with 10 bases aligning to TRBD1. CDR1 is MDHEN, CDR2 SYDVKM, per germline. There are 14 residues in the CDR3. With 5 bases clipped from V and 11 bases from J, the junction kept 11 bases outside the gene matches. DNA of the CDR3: TGTGCCAGCAGTCCGGGACAGGGGCCCGTTAAGCAGTACTTC. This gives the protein CASSPGQGPVKQYF.

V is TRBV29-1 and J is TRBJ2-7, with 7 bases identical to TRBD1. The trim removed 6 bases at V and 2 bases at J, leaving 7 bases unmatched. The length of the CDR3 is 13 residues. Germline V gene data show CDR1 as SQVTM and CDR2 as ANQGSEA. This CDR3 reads CSVAYGTAYEQYF. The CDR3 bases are TGCAGCGTAGCCTACGGGACAGCCTACGAGCAGTACTTC.

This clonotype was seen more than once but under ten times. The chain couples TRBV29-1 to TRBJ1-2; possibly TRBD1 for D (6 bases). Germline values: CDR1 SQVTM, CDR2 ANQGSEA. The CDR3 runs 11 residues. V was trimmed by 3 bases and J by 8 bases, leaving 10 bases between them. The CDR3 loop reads CSVDGGQGYTF. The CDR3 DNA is TGCAGCGTTGACGGGGGGCAGGGCTACACCTTC.

The CDR3 nucleotides are TGTGCCAGCAGTGACACGGGACAGGGAAGATCACCCCTCCACTTT. Translation gives CASSDTGQGRSPLHF. The chain combines TRBV7-6 with TRBJ1-6, with 9 bases identical to TRBD1. Per germline, CDR1 SGHVS and CDR2 FNYEAQ. Losses at the gene ends were 6 bases for V and 10 bases for J; bases not matched to a gene: 10. The CDR3 is made up of 15 amino acids.

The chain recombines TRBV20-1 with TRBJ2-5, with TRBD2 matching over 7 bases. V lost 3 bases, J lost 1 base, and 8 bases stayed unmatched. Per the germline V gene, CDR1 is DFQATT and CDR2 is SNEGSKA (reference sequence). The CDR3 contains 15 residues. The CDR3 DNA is TGCAGTGCTAGGGAGGGGACTACCAGCCAAGAGACCCAGTACTTC. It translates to CSAREGTTSQETQYF.

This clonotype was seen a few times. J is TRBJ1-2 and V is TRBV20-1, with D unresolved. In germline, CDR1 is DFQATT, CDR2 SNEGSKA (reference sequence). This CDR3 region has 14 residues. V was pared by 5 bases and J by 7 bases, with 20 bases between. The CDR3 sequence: CSAALDGVSGGYTF. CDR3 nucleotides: TGCAGTGCTGCCTTGGACGGAGTCTCCGGTGGCTACACCTTC.

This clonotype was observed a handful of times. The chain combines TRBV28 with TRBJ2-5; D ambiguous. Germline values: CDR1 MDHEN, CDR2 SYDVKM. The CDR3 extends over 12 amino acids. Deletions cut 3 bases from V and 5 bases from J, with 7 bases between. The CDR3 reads CASSLVSETQYF. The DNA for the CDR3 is TGTGCCAGCAGTTTGGTCAGTGAGACCCAGTACTTC. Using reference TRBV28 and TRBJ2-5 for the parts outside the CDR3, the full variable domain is DVKVTQSSRYLVKRTGEKVFLECVQDMDHENMFWYRQDPGLGLRLIYFSYDVKMKEKGDIPEGYSVSREKKERFSLILESASTNQTSMYLCASSLVSETQYFGPGTRLLVL.

The CDR3 DNA sequence: TGTGCCAGCAGGGGGGAGCGGGGGGGTAATTACGAGCAGTACTTC. Its translation is CASRGERGGNYEQYF. V usage is TRBV28 and J usage is TRBJ2-7, with 10 bases matching TRBD2. The CDR3 contains 15 residues. The germline V gene encodes CDR1 MDHEN and CDR2 SYDVKM. V lost 6 bases, J lost 4 bases, and 9 bases stayed unmatched. The variable domain in full, with the rest retrieved from reference TRBV28 and TRBJ2-7, is DVKVTQSSRYLVKRTGEKVFLECVQDMDHENMFWYRQDPGLGLRLIYFSYDVKMKEKGDIPEGYSVSREKKERFSLILESASTNQTSMYLCASRGERGGNYEQYFGPGTRLTVT.